Listed below are T cell receptor beta chains from one sample, sequenced in a study of vaccination and CD4 T cells after COVID-19. TCRdb passed the PCR reads through MiXCR, listing each CDR3 protein once. The sample contains about 9,000 distinct CDR3 sequences, around 50% of which appear only once. These receptors have no known antigen. Sequencing was done on a sample of CD4+ T cells from blood, cultured in vitro. The receptors were sampled from a human donor in good health. Each CDR3 is given with its conserved first and last residue. A D gene is named only where the DNA matches it firmly. Clone size is stated in some rows and not others, as once, few, many or a class when expanded.

clone size: -
J gene: TRBJ2-5
D gene: -
V gene: TRBV19
CDR3 DNA: TGTGCCAGTAGGCGGACCGGGCCGGGGGAGACCCAGTACTTC
CDR3 protein: CASRRTGPGETQYF

clone size: -
J gene: TRBJ1-1
D gene: TRBD1
V gene: TRBV19
CDR3 DNA: TGTGCCAGTAGAATCCAGGGGGCCAACACTGAAGCTTTCTTT
CDR3 protein: CASRIQGANTEAFF

clone size: -
J gene: TRBJ2-6
D gene: TRBD1
V gene: TRBV5-4
CDR3 DNA: TGTGCCAGCAGCTCCCTCGGGGGAGGGGACAGGGGGGCCCGGGCGGGGACTCAGGTCCTGACTTTC
CDR3 protein: CASSSLGGGDRGARAGTQVLTF

clone size: few
J gene: TRBJ1-5
D gene: TRBD1
V gene: TRBV6-1
CDR3 DNA: TGTGCCAGCAGTCATACAGGGGATAGCAATCAGCCCCAGCATTTT
CDR3 protein: CASSHTGDSNQPQHF

clone size: -
J gene: TRBJ1-5
D gene: -
V gene: TRBV27
CDR3 DNA: TGTGCCAGCAGTACCCGACAGAACAATCAGCCCCAGCATTTT
CDR3 protein: CASSTRQNNQPQHF

clone size: -
J gene: TRBJ1-6
D gene: TRBD1
V gene: TRBV27
CDR3 DNA: TGTGCCAGCAACAGGGGCGGCTTTAATTCACCCCTCCACTTT
CDR3 protein: CASNRGGFNSPLHF

clone size: -
J gene: TRBJ1-6
D gene: -
V gene: TRBV20-1
CDR3 DNA: TGCAGTGCTAGAGAGCCGGGCCGGGGGAATTCACCCCTCCACTTT
CDR3 protein: CSAREPGRGNSPLHF

clone size: -
J gene: TRBJ2-7
D gene: -
V gene: TRBV20-1
CDR3 DNA: TGCAGTGCTAGAGCTGGGGGGCGGGAGCAGTACTTC
CDR3 protein: CSARAGGREQYF

clone size: few
J gene: TRBJ2-5
D gene: TRBD1
V gene: TRBV7-2
CDR3 DNA: TGTGCCAGCAGCTCCCCGGGACAGTGGGAGACCCAGTACTTC
CDR3 protein: CASSSPGQWETQYF

clone size: few
J gene: TRBJ1-5
D gene: -
V gene: TRBV28
CDR3 DNA: TGTGCCAGCAGTTTACCCAGGGCGTCCCATCAGCCCCAGCATTTT
CDR3 protein: CASSLPRASHQPQHF

clone size: -
J gene: TRBJ1-5
D gene: TRBD1
V gene: TRBV19
CDR3 DNA: TGTGCCAGTAGTCAACGCGGCTCCCGGACAGGGAATCAGCCCCAGCATTTT
CDR3 protein: CASSQRGSRTGNQPQHF

clone size: -
J gene: TRBJ1-4
D gene: TRBD1
V gene: TRBV6-1
CDR3 DNA: TGTGCCAGCTCACCCACTCAGGGGGCAGGTGAAAAACTGTTTTTT
CDR3 protein: CASSPTQGAGEKLFF

clone size: -
J gene: TRBJ2-2
D gene: -
V gene: TRBV6-2/TRBV6-3
CDR3 DNA: TGTGCCAGCAGTTACTTTGCAGGGAGAACCGGGGAGCTGTTTTTT
CDR3 protein: CASSYFAGRTGELFF

clone size: -
J gene: TRBJ1-2
D gene: -
V gene: TRBV20-1
CDR3 DNA: TGCAGTGCCCAGTATGGCTACACCTTC
CDR3 protein: CSAQYGYTF

clone size: few
J gene: TRBJ1-1
D gene: TRBD1
V gene: TRBV6-2/TRBV6-3
CDR3 DNA: TGTGCCAGCAGACAATCGACAGGGGTTGCCGCTGAAGCTTTCTTT
CDR3 protein: CASRQSTGVAAEAFF

clone size: few
J gene: TRBJ2-2
D gene: -
V gene: TRBV7-8
CDR3 DNA: TGTGCCAGCAGCCAACGTCGGGGGCCGAACACCGGGGAGCTGTTTTTT
CDR3 protein: CASSQRRGPNTGELFF

clone size: -
J gene: TRBJ2-1
D gene: -
V gene: TRBV10-2
CDR3 DNA: TGCGCCAGCAGTGCAAGGGGGGGCAATGAGCAGTTCTTC
CDR3 protein: CASSARGGNEQFF

clone size: few
J gene: TRBJ1-5
D gene: TRBD1
V gene: TRBV19
CDR3 DNA: TGTGCCAGTAGTACGACAGGGGCCGGAGGTGGCAATCAGCCCCAGCATTTT
CDR3 protein: CASSTTGAGGGNQPQHF

clone size: -
J gene: TRBJ2-1
D gene: TRBD2
V gene: TRBV7-2
CDR3 DNA: TGTGCCAGCAGTCGTAAGGTGGGAGGGCAATTCAGCTCCTACAATGAGCAGTTCTTC
CDR3 protein: CASSRKVGGQFSSYNEQFF

clone size: -
J gene: TRBJ1-5
D gene: -
V gene: TRBV2
CDR3 DNA: TGTGCCAGCAGCCCCGGACATCTTGGCAATCAGCCCCAGCATTTT
CDR3 protein: CASSPGHLGNQPQHF

clone size: -
J gene: TRBJ1-1
D gene: -
V gene: TRBV12-3/TRBV12-4
CDR3 DNA: TGTGCCAGCAGCTCCAGAAACACTGAAGCTTTCTTT
CDR3 protein: CASSSRNTEAFF

clone size: -
J gene: TRBJ1-5
D gene: -
V gene: TRBV20-1
CDR3 DNA: TGCAGTGCTAGCTCCCACCACCGGCCCCAGCATTTT
CDR3 protein: CSASSHHRPQHF

clone size: few
J gene: TRBJ1-3
D gene: -
V gene: TRBV20-1
CDR3 DNA: TGCAGTGCTAGGGTACTGCCCATGGGACCGGGAAACACCATATATTTT
CDR3 protein: CSARVLPMGPGNTIYF

clone size: -
J gene: TRBJ2-2
D gene: TRBD2
V gene: TRBV19
CDR3 DNA: TGTGCCAGTAGTTTTAGCGGGGGGGCCACCGGGGAGCTGTTTTTT
CDR3 protein: CASSFSGGATGELFF

clone size: -
J gene: TRBJ1-6
D gene: -
V gene: TRBV28
CDR3 DNA: TGTGCCAGCAGTTTAATCCCAGGGAACTATAATTCACCCCTCCACTTT
CDR3 protein: CASSLIPGNYNSPLHF

clone size: -
J gene: TRBJ2-1
D gene: TRBD2
V gene: TRBV7-2
CDR3 DNA: TGTGCCAGCAGCTTAGCGTGGACTAGCGGGTACAATGAGCAGTTCTTC
CDR3 protein: CASSLAWTSGYNEQFF

clone size: -
J gene: TRBJ1-1
D gene: -
V gene: TRBV12-3/TRBV12-4
CDR3 DNA: TGTGCCAGCAGGGCCTGGCAGGGAGACACTGAAGCTTTCTTT
CDR3 protein: CASRAWQGDTEAFF

clone size: -
J gene: TRBJ2-3
D gene: TRBD2
V gene: TRBV28
CDR3 DNA: TGTGCCAGCAGTGTATTCGAATGGACTAGCGGGGGGGGCACAGATACGCAGTATTTT
CDR3 protein: CASSVFEWTSGGGTDTQYF

clone size: -
J gene: TRBJ1-2
D gene: -
V gene: TRBV11-2
CDR3 DNA: TGTGCCAGCAGCACCTCCGGGGCTGGCTACACCTTC
CDR3 protein: CASSTSGAGYTF

clone size: -
J gene: TRBJ1-1
D gene: -
V gene: TRBV7-8
CDR3 DNA: TGTGCCAGCAGCTTAGAAGGTTCGAACACTGAAGCTTTCTTT
CDR3 protein: CASSLEGSNTEAFF

clone size: -
J gene: TRBJ1-2
D gene: -
V gene: TRBV7-2
CDR3 DNA: TGTGCCAGCAGCTTAGGCGTGGAATTAAACTATGGCTACACCTTC
CDR3 protein: CASSLGVELNYGYTF

clone size: -
J gene: TRBJ2-3
D gene: -
V gene: TRBV4-3
CDR3 DNA: TGCGCCAGCAGCGAGACCACCATTAGCACAGATACGCAGTATTTT
CDR3 protein: CASSETTISTDTQYF

clone size: -
J gene: TRBJ2-7
D gene: -
V gene: TRBV20-1
CDR3 DNA: TGCAGTGCTAGAGGGTCCCGGGGGTCTCTGGACGAGCAGTACTTC
CDR3 protein: CSARGSRGSLDEQYF

clone size: -
J gene: TRBJ1-1
D gene: -
V gene: TRBV20-1
CDR3 DNA: TGCAGTGCTAGTGTACAGACGAACACTGAAGCTTTCTTT
CDR3 protein: CSASVQTNTEAFF

clone size: -
J gene: TRBJ1-1
D gene: -
V gene: TRBV6-1
CDR3 DNA: TGTGCCAGCAGCTCCGACCGGGGTGGTGGCACTGAAGCTTTCTTT
CDR3 protein: CASSSDRGGGTEAFF

clone size: -
J gene: TRBJ2-3
D gene: -
V gene: TRBV6-1
CDR3 DNA: TGTGCCAGCAGCGAAGGGGGAGATACGCAGTATTTT
CDR3 protein: CASSEGGDTQYF

clone size: few
J gene: TRBJ2-7
D gene: -
V gene: TRBV21-1
CDR3 DNA: TGTGCCAGCAGCAAAATAACTAGCGGGAGATCCGAGCAGTACTTC
CDR3 protein: CASSKITSGRSEQYF

clone size: few
J gene: TRBJ1-2
D gene: -
V gene: TRBV5-4
CDR3 DNA: TGTGCCAGCAGCTTGGTGCAGGGCTATGGCTACACCTTC
CDR3 protein: CASSLVQGYGYTF

clone size: few
J gene: TRBJ1-2
D gene: -
V gene: TRBV20-1
CDR3 DNA: TGCAGTGCTAAGGGTGTGCAGCCTTATGGCTACACCTTC
CDR3 protein: CSAKGVQPYGYTF

clone size: few
J gene: TRBJ1-6
D gene: TRBD1
V gene: TRBV27
CDR3 DNA: TGTGCCAGCAGTCAGGGGGATTCACCCCTCCACTTT
CDR3 protein: CASSQGDSPLHF

clone size: -
J gene: TRBJ1-1
D gene: -
V gene: TRBV5-4
CDR3 DNA: TGTGCCAGCAGCTTTTCAGGGAGGGTAACTGAAGCTTTCTTT
CDR3 protein: CASSFSGRVTEAFF

clone size: once
J gene: TRBJ1-2
D gene: TRBD1
V gene: TRBV5-6
CDR3 DNA: TGTGCCAGCAGCCTACGCGCAGGGGGCCTTGGCTACACCTTC
CDR3 protein: CASSLRAGGLGYTF

clone size: -
J gene: TRBJ2-1
D gene: TRBD2
V gene: TRBV7-2
CDR3 DNA: TGTGCCAGCAGCTTAGTAGGAGTGGGGCTAGCGGGGGAGCAGTTCTTC
CDR3 protein: CASSLVGVGLAGEQFF

clone size: -
J gene: TRBJ1-6
D gene: -
V gene: TRBV18
CDR3 DNA: TGTGCCAGCTCACCAATGGCAGAAAATTCACCCCTCCACTTT
CDR3 protein: CASSPMAENSPLHF